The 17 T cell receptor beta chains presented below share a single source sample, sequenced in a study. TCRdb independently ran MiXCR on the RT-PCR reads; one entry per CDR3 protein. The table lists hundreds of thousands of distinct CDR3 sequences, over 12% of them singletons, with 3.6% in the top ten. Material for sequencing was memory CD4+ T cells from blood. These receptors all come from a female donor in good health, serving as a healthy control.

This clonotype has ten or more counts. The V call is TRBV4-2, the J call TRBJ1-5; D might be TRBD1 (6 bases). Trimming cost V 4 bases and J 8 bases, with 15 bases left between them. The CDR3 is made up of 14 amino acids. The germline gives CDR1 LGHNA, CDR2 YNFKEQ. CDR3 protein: CASSPTGMVEPQHF. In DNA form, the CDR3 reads TGTGCCAGCAGCCCCACAGGGATGGTGGAGCCCCAGCATTTT.

The CDR3 spells CSARDPSGTNEQFF. The CDR3 DNA follows: TGCAGTGCTAGAGACCCTAGCGGGACCAATGAGCAGTTCTTC. The rearrangement links TRBV20-1 to TRBJ2-1, with TRBD2 matching over 9 bases. Germline V gives CDR1 DFQATT, CDR2 SNEGSKA (reference sequence). There are 14 residues in the CDR3. The junction had 3 bases not matched to a gene; V was cut back by 0 bases and J by 6 bases.

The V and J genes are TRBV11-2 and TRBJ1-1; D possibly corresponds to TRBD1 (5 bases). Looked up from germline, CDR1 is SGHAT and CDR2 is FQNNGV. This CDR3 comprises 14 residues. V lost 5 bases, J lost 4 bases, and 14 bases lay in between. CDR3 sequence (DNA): TGTGCCAGCAGCCGGACATACCGGGGCACTGAAGCTTTCTTT. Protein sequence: CASSRTYRGTEAFF.

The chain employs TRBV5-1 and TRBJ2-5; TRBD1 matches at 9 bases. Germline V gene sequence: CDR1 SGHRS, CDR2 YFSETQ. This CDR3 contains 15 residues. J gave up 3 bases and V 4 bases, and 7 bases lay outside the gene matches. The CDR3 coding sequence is TGCGCCAGCAGCCTTCGGGACAGGGTGAAAGAGACCCAGTACTTC. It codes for CASSLRDRVKETQYF.

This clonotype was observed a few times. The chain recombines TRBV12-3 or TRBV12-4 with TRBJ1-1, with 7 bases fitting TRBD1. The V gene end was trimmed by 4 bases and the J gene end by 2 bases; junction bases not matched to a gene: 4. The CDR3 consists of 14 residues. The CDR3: CASSSWDSNTEAFF. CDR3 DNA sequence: TGTGCCAGCAGTTCCTGGGACAGCAACACTGAAGCTTTCTTT.

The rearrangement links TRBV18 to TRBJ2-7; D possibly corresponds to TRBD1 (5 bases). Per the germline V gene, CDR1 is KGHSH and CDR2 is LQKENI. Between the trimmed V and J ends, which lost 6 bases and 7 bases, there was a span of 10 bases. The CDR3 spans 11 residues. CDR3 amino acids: CASSPDSEQYF. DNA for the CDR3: TGTGCCAGCTCCCCTGACAGTGAGCAGTACTTC.

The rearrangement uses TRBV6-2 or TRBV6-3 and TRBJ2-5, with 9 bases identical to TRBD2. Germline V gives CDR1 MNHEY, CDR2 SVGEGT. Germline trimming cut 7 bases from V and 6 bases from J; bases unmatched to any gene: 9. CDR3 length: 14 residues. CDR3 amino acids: CASNTGTSLKTQYF. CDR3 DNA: TGTGCCAGCAACACGGGGACTAGCCTAAAGACCCAGTACTTC.

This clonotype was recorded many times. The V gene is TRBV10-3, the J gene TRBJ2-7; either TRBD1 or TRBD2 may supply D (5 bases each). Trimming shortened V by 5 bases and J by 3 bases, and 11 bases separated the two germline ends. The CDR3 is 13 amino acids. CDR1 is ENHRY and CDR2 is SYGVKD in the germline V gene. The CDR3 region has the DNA TGTGCCATCAGTCCCGGGGCAGACTACGAGCAGTACTTC. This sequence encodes CAISPGADYEQYF.

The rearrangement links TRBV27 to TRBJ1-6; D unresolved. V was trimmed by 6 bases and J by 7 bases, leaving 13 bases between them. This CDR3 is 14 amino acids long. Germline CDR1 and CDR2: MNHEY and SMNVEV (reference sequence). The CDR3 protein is CASSPAGWNSPLHF. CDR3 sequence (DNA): TGTGCCAGCAGCCCCGCCGGGTGGAATTCACCCCTCCACTTT.

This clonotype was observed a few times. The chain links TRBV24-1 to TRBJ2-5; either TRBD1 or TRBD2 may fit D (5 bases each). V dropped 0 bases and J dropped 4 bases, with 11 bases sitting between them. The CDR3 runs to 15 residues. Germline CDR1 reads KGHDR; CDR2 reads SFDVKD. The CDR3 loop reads CATSDLGLGTETQYF. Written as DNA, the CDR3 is TGTGCCACCAGTGATTTGGGGTTGGGGACAGAGACCCAGTACTTC.

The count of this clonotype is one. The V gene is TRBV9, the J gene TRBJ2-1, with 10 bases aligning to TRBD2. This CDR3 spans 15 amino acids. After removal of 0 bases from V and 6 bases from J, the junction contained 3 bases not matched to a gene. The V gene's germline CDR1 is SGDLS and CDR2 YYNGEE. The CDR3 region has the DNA TGTGCCAGCAGCGTAGGTGCTAGCGGGAGCAATGAGCAGTTCTTC. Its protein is CASSVGASGSNEQFF.

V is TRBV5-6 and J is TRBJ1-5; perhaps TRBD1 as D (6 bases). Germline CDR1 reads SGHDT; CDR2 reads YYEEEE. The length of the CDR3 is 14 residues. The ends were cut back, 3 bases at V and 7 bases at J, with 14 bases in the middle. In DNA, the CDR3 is TGTGCCAGCAGCTGGGGGCCGGGATCCCAGCCCCAGCATTTT. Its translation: CASSWGPGSQPQHF.

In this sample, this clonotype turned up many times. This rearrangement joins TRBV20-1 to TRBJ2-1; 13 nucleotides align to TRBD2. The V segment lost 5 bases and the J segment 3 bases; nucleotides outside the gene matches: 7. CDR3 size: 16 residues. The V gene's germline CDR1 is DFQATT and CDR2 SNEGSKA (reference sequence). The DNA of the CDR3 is TGCAGTGCTGATGGGACTAGCGGGGAGGTCTACAATGAGCAGTTCTTC. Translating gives CSADGTSGEVYNEQFF.

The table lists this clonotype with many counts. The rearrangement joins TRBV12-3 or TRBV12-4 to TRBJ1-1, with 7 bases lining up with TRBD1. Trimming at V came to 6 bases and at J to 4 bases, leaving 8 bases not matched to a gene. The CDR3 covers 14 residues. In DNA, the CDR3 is TGTGCCAGCAGACCTACAGGGGCGGGCACTGAAGCTTTCTTT. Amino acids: CASRPTGAGTEAFF.

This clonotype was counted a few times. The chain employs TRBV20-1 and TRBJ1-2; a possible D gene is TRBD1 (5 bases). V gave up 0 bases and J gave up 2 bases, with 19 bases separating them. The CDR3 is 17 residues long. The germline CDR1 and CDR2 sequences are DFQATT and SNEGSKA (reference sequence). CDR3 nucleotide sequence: TGCAGTGCTAGAGATCACGTAGGTTATCAGGGAAACTATGGCTACACCTTC. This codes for CSARDHVGYQGNYGYTF.

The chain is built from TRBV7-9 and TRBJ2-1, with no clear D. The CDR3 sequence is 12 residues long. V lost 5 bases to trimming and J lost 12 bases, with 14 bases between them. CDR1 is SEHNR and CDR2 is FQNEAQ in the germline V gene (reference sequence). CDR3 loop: CASSPTRYPQFF. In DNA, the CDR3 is TGTGCCAGCAGCCCGACTCGGTATCCGCAGTTCTTC.

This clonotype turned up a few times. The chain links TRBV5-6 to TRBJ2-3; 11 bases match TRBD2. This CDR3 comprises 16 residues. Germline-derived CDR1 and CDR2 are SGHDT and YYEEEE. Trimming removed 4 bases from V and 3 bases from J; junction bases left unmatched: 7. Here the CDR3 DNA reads TGTGCCAGCAGCCTGACTAGCGGGAAGAGGACAGATACGCAGTATTTT. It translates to CASSLTSGKRTDTQYF.